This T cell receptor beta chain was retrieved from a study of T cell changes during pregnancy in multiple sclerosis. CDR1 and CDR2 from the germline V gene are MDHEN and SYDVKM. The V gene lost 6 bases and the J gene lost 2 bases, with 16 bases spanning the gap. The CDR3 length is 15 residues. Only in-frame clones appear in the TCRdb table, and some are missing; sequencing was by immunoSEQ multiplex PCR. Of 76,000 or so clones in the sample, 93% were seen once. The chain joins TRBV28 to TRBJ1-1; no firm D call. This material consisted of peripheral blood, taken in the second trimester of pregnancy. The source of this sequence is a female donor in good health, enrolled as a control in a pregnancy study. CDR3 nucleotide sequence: TGTGCCAGCAGGCAGGCACGTACGAGAAACACTGAAGCTTTCTTT. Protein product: CASRQARTRNTEAFF.